This T cell receptor beta chain was identified in a study of T cell clonotyping in hematopoietic cell transplantation. This table comes from immunoSEQ multiplex PCR, and its TCRdb copy is limited to in-frame clones, with some not included. Altogether some 16,000 clones are present, around 90% being singletons, with the ten largest covering about 5.4%. CDR3 size: 15 residues. V shed 3 bases and J 2 bases; nucleotides not matched to a gene: 7. The germline gives CDR1 LNHDA, CDR2 SQIVND (reference sequence). The study's findings and limits: No sorting was done, leaving CD4 and CD8 contributions mixed. Recipient TCR diversity dropped after transplant; expanded clonotypes rose from day 30 to 180. Higher Inverse Simpson Index values in graft donor and pretransplant recipient predicted broader posttransplant TCR diversity.

Of note for this clone: Its antigen is not known.

The material sequenced was peripheral blood mononuclear cells. V and J are TRBV19 and TRBJ2-7; 7 nucleotides agree with TRBD2. The clonotype originates from a man in his forties or fifties in good health. Some clones in this sample may be carry-over from other donors' samples. Here the CDR3 DNA reads TGTGCCAGTAGTATGTGGCAGGGAGGGACCTACGAGCAGTACTTC. This codes for CASSMWQGGTYEQYF.